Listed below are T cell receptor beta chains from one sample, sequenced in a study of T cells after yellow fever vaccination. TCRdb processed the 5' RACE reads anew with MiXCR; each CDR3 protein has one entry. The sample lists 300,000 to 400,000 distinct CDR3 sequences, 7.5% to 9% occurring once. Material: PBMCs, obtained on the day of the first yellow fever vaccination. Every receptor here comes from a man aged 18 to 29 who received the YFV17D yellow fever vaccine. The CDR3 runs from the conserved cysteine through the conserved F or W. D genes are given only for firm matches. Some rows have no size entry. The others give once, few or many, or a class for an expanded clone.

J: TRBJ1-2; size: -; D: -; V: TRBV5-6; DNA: TGTGCCAGCAGCTCCCTCGGGGGGCTAAGTGGCTACACCTTC; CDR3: CASSSLGGLSGYTF
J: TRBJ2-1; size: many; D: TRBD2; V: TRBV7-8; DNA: TGTGCCAGCAGCTTAGATCTAGCGGGGGCTTATGGTGAGCAGTTCTTC; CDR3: CASSLDLAGAYGEQFF
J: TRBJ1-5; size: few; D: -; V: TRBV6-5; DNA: TGTGCCAGCAGTTACTCGACAGGAACTAATCAGCCCCAGCATTTT; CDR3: CASSYSTGTNQPQHF
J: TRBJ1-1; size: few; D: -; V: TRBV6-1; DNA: TGTGCCAGCAGACCCCTTCAGGGGAGCACTGAAGCTTTCTTT; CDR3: CASRPLQGSTEAFF
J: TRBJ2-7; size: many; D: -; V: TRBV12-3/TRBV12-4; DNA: TGTGCCAGCAGTCCGGGGACCTACGAGCAGTACTTC; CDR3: CASSPGTYEQYF
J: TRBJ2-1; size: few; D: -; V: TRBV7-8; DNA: TGTGCCAGCAGCTTAGCTGCTCCAGGGTATAATGAGCAGTTCTTC; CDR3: CASSLAAPGYNEQFF
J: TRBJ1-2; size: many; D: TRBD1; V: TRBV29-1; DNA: TGCAGCGTTGACCTTCGAGGGGGGACAGGGGAGACCTACTATGGCTACACCTTC; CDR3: CSVDLRGGTGETYYGYTF
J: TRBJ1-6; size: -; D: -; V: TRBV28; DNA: TGTGCCAGCAAAAAGGGAGGGATGGATTCACCCCTCCACTTT; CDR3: CASKKGGMDSPLHF
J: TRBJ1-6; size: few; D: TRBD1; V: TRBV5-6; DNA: TGTGCCAGCAGCTTATCTCCCCGACAGGGGCGGAATTCACCCCTCCACTTT; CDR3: CASSLSPRQGRNSPLHF
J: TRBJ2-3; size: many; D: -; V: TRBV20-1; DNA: TGCAGTGCTAGAGCGTCAGTCAACACAGATACGCAGTATTTT; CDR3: CSARASVNTDTQYF
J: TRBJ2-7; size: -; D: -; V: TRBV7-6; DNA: TGTGCCAGCAGCTTAAGTGGAAGGAGGGACGAGCAGTACTTC; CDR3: CASSLSGRRDEQYF
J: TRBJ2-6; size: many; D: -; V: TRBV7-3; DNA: TGTGCCAGCAGGCCTTCTGGGGCCAACGTCCTGACTTTC; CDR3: CASRPSGANVLTF
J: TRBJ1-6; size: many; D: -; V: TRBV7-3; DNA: TGTGCCAGCAGCTTATATAAAGATTCACCCCTCCACTTT; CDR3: CASSLYKDSPLHF
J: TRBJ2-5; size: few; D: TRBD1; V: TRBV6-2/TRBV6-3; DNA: TGTGCCAGCAACCGGGACAGTTCGACCCAGTACTTC; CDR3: CASNRDSSTQYF
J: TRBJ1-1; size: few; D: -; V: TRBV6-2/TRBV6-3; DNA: TGTGCCAGCACCAAGCCAGGGGTGGGGAACACTGAAGCTTTCTTT; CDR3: CASTKPGVGNTEAFF
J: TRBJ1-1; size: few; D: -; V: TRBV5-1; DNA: TGCGCCAGCAGCTTGGTTGGGGAGGGAACTGAAGCTTTCTTT; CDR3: CASSLVGEGTEAFF
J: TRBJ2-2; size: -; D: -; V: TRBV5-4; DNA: TGTGCCAGCAGCTTGCCAGGGGAGATTCGGGAGCTGTTTTTT; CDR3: CASSLPGEIRELFF
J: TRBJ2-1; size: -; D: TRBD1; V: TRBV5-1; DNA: TGCGCCAGCAGCGGGACAGGGGAGTCCTACAATGAGCAGTTCTTC; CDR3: CASSGTGESYNEQFF
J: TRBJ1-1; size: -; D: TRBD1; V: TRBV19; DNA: TGTGCCAGTACCCTAGGGGGCCGGAACACTGAAGCTTTCTTT; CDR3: CASTLGGRNTEAFF
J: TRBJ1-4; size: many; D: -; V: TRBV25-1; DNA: TGTGCCAGCAGTGCGACGAGGACTAGTGAAAAACTGTTTTTT; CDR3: CASSATRTSEKLFF
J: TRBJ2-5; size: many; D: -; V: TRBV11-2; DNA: TGTGCCAGCAGCTTATCGAATTGGCTCCAAGAGACCCAGTACTTC; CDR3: CASSLSNWLQETQYF
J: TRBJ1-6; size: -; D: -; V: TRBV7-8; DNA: TGTGCCAGCGGACTCGTTGGGGGGCCGGGAAATTCACCCCTCCACTTT; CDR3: CASGLVGGPGNSPLHF
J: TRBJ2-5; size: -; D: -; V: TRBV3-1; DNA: TGTGCCAGCAGACTCGAGGGAGAGACCCAGTACTTC; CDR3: CASRLEGETQYF
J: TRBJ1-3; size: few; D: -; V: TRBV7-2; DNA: TGTGCCAGCAGCTTATGGACCGTCGGCGGAAACACCATATATTTT; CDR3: CASSLWTVGGNTIYF
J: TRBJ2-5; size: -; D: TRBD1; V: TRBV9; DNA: TGTGCCAGCAGCGGGTGGACAGGACAAGAGACCCAGTACTTC; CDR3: CASSGWTGQETQYF
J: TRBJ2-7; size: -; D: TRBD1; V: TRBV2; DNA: TGTGCCAGCAGTGAAAGGACAGGGGTTCACGTTCCCTACGAGCAGTACTTC; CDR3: CASSERTGVHVPYEQYF
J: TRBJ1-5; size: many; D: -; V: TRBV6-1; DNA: TGTGCCAGCAGCAGGACCCGAGATCAGCCCCAGCATTTT; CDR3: CASSRTRDQPQHF
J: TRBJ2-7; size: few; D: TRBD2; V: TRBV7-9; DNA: TGTGCCAGCAGCCCGACGGTGGCGGGGGGTCCCTACGAGCAGTACTTC; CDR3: CASSPTVAGGPYEQYF
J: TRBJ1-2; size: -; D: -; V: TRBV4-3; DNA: TGCGCCAGCAGCCAAGAAAGTCCCAGAACAAATTCTAACTATGGCTACACCTTC; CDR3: CASSQESPRTNSNYGYTF
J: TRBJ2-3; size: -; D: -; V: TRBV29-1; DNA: TGCAGCGTTGAAGGGAGCGATCGCACAGATACGCAGTATTTT; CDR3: CSVEGSDRTDTQYF
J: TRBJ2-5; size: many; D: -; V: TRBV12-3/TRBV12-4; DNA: TGTGCCAGCAGTTTCGTTGGAGGAGGTCGAGAGACCCAGTACTTC; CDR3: CASSFVGGGRETQYF
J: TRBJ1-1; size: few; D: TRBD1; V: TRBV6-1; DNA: TGTGCCAGCAGGGATACAGGGGGCAACACTGAAGCTTTCTTT; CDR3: CASRDTGGNTEAFF
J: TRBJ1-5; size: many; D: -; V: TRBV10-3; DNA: TGTGCCATCAGTGAGTCGGTGGGGGCAGACAATCAGCCCCAGCATTTT; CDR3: CAISESVGADNQPQHF
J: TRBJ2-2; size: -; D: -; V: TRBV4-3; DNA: TGCGCCAGCAGCCAAGATCCCATGGCACGACTGAACACCGGGGAGCTGTTTTTT; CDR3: CASSQDPMARLNTGELFF
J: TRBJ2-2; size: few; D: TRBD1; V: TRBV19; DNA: TGTGCCGGCGCCAGGGGGTATAACACCGGGGAGCTGTTTTTT; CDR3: CAGARGYNTGELFF
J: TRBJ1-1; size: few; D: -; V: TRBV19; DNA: TGTGCCAGTACCACGATCCACGTGGGGGGGGTCACTGAAGCTTTCTTT; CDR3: CASTTIHVGGVTEAFF
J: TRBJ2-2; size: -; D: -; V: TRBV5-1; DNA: TGCGCCAGCAGCTGGGGCCCTGGGGCAGCGAACACCGGGGAGCTGTTTTTT; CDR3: CASSWGPGAANTGELFF
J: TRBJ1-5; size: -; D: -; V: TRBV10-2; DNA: TGCGCCAGCAGTGAAGGGACCAACAATCAGCCCCAGCATTTT; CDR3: CASSEGTNNQPQHF
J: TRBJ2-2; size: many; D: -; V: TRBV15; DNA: TGTGCCACCAGCAGAGGGGACGGAGACACCGGGGAGCTGTTTTTT; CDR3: CATSRGDGDTGELFF
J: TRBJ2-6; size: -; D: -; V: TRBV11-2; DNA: TGTGCCAGCAGCTTACGATCGGGGAAATCTGGGGCCAACGTCCTGACTTTC; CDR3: CASSLRSGKSGANVLTF
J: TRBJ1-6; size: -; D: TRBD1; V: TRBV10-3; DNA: TGTGCCATCAGCGCCGGACAGGGTGAAAATTCACCCCTCCACTTT; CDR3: CAISAGQGENSPLHF
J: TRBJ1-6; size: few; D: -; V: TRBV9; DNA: TGTGCCAGCACCCGGGACGGTAGACATAATTCACCCCTCCACTTT; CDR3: CASTRDGRHNSPLHF
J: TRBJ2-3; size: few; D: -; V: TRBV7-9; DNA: TGTGCCAACTCGGACCCAGCCACAGATACGCAGTATTTT; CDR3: CANSDPATDTQYF
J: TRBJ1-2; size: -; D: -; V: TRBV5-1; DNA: TGCGCCAGCAGCTCAGAACCTCGGGACGGCTATGGCTACACCTTC; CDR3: CASSSEPRDGYGYTF
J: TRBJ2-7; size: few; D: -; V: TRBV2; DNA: TGTGCCAGCAGCTACACAGACTACGAGCAGTACTTC; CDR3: CASSYTDYEQYF
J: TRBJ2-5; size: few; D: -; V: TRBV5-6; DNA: TGTGCCAGCAGCGGAGGGACTTGGGAGACCCAGTACTTC; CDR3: CASSGGTWETQYF
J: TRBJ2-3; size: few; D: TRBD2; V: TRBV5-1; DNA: TGCGCCAGCAGCTTGGCCAAGCTAGCGGGGGGTACAGATACGCAGTATTTT; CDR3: CASSLAKLAGGTDTQYF
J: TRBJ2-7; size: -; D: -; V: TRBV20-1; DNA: TGCAGTGCTAGAGATCGGGGTTCGACAGGACCTTACGAGCAGTACTTC; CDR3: CSARDRGSTGPYEQYF
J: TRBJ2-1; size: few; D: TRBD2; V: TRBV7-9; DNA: TGTGCCAGCAGCTCCGGGACTAGCGGTGATGAGCAGTTCTTC; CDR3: CASSSGTSGDEQFF
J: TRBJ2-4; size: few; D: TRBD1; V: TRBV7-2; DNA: TGTGCCAGCAGCTCATACAAGGGACAGGGGAGCGCCAAAAACATTCAGTACTTC; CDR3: CASSSYKGQGSAKNIQYF
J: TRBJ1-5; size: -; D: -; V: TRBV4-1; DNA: TGCGCCAGCAGCCAAGTAGGGGGGGGGAATCAGCCCCAGCATTTT; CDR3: CASSQVGGGNQPQHF
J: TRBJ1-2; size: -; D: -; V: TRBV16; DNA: TGTGCCAGCAGCGAGGGACTCTATGGCTACACCTTC; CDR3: CASSEGLYGYTF
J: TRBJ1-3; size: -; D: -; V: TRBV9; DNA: TGTGCCAGCAGCGTAGCCGACAGGAGCCGTGGAAACACCATATATTTT; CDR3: CASSVADRSRGNTIYF
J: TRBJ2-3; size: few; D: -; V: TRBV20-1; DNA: TGCAGTGCAAGACTACCCTCCACAGATACGCAGTATTTT; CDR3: CSARLPSTDTQYF
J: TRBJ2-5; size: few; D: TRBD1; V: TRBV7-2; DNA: TGTGCCAGCAGCTCCTCCGGGACAGCAAAAGAGACCCAGTACTTC; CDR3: CASSSSGTAKETQYF
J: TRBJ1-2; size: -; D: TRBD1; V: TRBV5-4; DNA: TGTGCCAGCAGCCAGGGACAGGGGAACTATGGCTACACCTTC; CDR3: CASSQGQGNYGYTF
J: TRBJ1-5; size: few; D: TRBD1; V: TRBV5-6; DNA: TGTGCCAGCAGCTTGTGGGACAGATACTATAGCAATCAGCCCCAGCATTTT; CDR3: CASSLWDRYYSNQPQHF
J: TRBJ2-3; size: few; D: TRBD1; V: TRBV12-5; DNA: TGTGCTAGTGGTTTGAAGGGGGCTAGGACGCAGGATACGCAGTATTTT; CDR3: CASGLKGARTQDTQYF